The rows below give T cell receptor beta chains drawn from one sample of a study of regulatory dendritic cells for organ transplantation. No antigen is known for these receptors. Sequencing was performed with immunoSEQ multiplex PCR; in TCRdb, only in-frame clones are kept and a portion is missing. The sample holds over 20,000 clones; approximately 85% are singletons and the top ten take about 0.68%. The material sequenced was naive CD4+ T cells from blood cultured with regulatory dendritic cells. The receptors were gathered from a human donor in good health. Both conserved end residues are part of each CDR3. A D gene is named only where the DNA matches it firmly. Clone size is shown for a subset of rows, as once, few, many or a class of expanded clone.

cdr3_aa cdr3_nt clone_size j_call v_call d_call
CAAGRRIYEQYF TGCGCCGCGGGGCGCAGAATCTACGAGCAGTACTTC - TRBJ2-7 TRBV10-1 -
CASSPRADSTDTQYF TGTGCCAGCTCACCACGGGCCGACAGCACAGATACGCAGTATTTT once TRBJ2-3 TRBV18 -
CASSESTGGNGYTF TGCGCCAGCAGTGAGTCGACAGGGGGCAATGGCTACACCTTC - TRBJ1-2 TRBV10-1 TRBD1
CASSPLLAGGPNEQFF TGTGCCAGCTCACCCCTACTAGCGGGAGGGCCGAATGAGCAGTTCTTC once TRBJ2-1 TRBV18 TRBD2
CASSPRQGSYNEQFF TGTGCCAGCAGTCCTCGACAGGGTTCCTACAATGAGCAGTTCTTC - TRBJ2-1 TRBV27 TRBD1
CASSTPPSPKQFF TGTGCCAGCAGTACCCCCCCAAGTCCAAAGCAGTTCTTC - TRBJ2-1 TRBV6-5 -
CASSDVGVGKFDSGRSAAGISQYF TGCGCCAGCAGTGATGTCGGGGTCGGCAAGTTTGATAGCGGGAGGTCAGCCGCGGGTATTTCGCAGTATTTT - TRBJ2-3 TRBV10-1 TRBD2
CASSGRLAGEGTDTQYF TGTGCCAGCAGCGGACGCTTAGCGGGAGAGGGTACAGATACGCAGTATTTT - TRBJ2-3 TRBV9 TRBD2
CAIGKSSYEQYF TGTGCCATAGGAAAGAGCTCCTACGAGCAGTACTTC once TRBJ2-7 TRBV10-3 -
CASSRSGTGGSEQYF TGTGCCAGTAGTAGATCCGGGACAGGGGGCTCCGAGCAGTACTTC - TRBJ2-7 TRBV19 TRBD1
CASSFGTSGPGDTQYF TGTGCCAGCAGCTTTGGGACTAGCGGGCCGGGAGATACGCAGTATTTT - TRBJ2-3 TRBV7-6 TRBD2
CASSGDRGKSSAFF TGTGCCAGCAGTGGGGACAGGGGAAAAAGTTCAGCTTTCTTT - TRBJ1-1 TRBV2 TRBD1
CASTKGGRRGGEQFF TGTGCCAGCACCAAAGGTGGACGGAGGGGCGGTGAGCAGTTCTTC - TRBJ2-1 TRBV6-5 -
CASSLGGLFEQYF TGTGCCAGCAGCTTAGGCGGTTTGTTCGAGCAGTACTTC - TRBJ2-7 TRBV7-9 -
CASSQDLLTYNEQFF TGCGCCAGCAGCCAAGATCTCCTAACCTACAATGAGCAGTTCTTC - TRBJ2-1 TRBV4-3 -